Presented here are 10 T cell receptor beta chains from one specimen sequenced in a study of cytomegalovirus exposure and HLA in healthy donors. PCR used 60 Vbeta primers and 13 Jbeta primers. Libraries were prepared by immunoSEQ multiplex PCR; TCRdb keeps only in-frame clonotypes and omits some of them. Found here are approximately 140,000 clones, around 78% of them singletons; the top ten hold around 1.9%. Material: PBMCs. Receptors originate from a woman in her 50s in good health and CMV-seronegative.

This clone was picked up one time. The V gene is TRBV20-1, the J gene TRBJ1-1; no reliable D call. V lost 7 bases, J lost 4 bases, and 10 bases lay in between. Germline V gene data show CDR1 as DFQATT and CDR2 as SNEGSKA (reference sequence). The CDR3 is made up of 11 amino acids. The CDR3 is CSVFPSTEAFF. The CDR3 DNA follows: TGCAGTGTTTTCCCCAGCACTGAAGCTTTCTTT.

The V and J genes are TRBV25-1 and TRBJ1-2; weak D call: TRBD1 (5 bases). The CDR3 spans 12 residues. Trimming pared 5 bases from V and 9 bases from J, leaving 13 bases between. Germline loops: CDR1 MGHDK, CDR2 SYGVNS. CDR3 coding DNA: TGTGCCAGCAGTAACACAAAGGGGAGCTACACCTTC. This codes for CASSNTKGSYTF.

This chain uses TRBV7-8 with TRBJ2-3; D unclear. V lost 1 base and J lost 3, with 11 bases in between. This CDR3 contains 15 residues. The germline CDR1 and CDR2 sequences are SGHVS and FQNEAQ. CDR3 coding DNA: TGTGCCAGCAGCTTAGGGGTTAGGCGGACAGATACGCAGTATTTT. As protein: CASSLGVRRTDTQYF.

This chain connects TRBV27 to TRBJ2-1; TRBD2 agrees at 10 bases. This CDR3 comprises 18 residues. Germline V gene sequence: CDR1 MNHEY, CDR2 SMNVEV (reference sequence). Unmatched junction bases numbered 18, after V lost 9 bases and J lost 4 bases. CDR3 region: CASNPPASGSQLYNEQFF. In DNA form, the CDR3 reads TGTGCCAGTAACCCCCCAGCTAGCGGGAGCCAATTATACAATGAGCAGTTCTTC.

This clone has more than one count but fewer than ten. The CDR3 loop is CASSPSTQGGYTF. The CDR3 DNA follows: TGTGCCAGCAGCCCATCAACCCAGGGGGGCTACACCTTC. The chain carries TRBV7-3 and TRBJ1-2; TRBD1 might be the D (6 bases). Germline V lookup: CDR1 SGHTA, CDR2 FQGTGA. The CDR3 sequence is 13 residues long. Trimming took off 5 bases at V and 8 bases at J, with 15 bases between the two ends.

The rearrangement joins TRBV5-1 to TRBJ2-7; 7 positions match TRBD2. Looked up from germline, CDR1 is SGHRS and CDR2 is YFSETQ. The CDR3 is 14 amino acids. V was clipped by 0 bases and J by 0 bases; unmatched bases: 0. Here the CDR3 DNA reads TGCGCCAGCAGCTTGGGGACTAGCTCCTACGAGCAGTACGTC. This gives the protein CASSLGTSSYEQYV.

The rearrangement links TRBV5-1 to TRBJ1-1; possibly TRBD1 for D (5 bases). Trimming took off 2 bases at V and 0 bases at J, with 11 bases between the two ends. This CDR3 is 15 amino acids long. Looked up from germline, CDR1 is SGHRS and CDR2 is YFSETQ. The CDR3 bases are TGCGCCAGCAGCTTCGGACAACTCATGAACACTGAAGCTTTCTTT. This codes for CASSFGQLMNTEAFF. The whole variable domain, filled in from reference TRBV5-1 and TRBJ1-1, reads KAGVTQTPRYLIKTRGQQVTLSCSPISGHRSVSWYQQTPGQGLQFLFEYFSETQRNKGNFPGRFSGRQFSNSRSEMNVSTLELGDSALYLCASSFGQLMNTEAFFGQGTRLTVV.

This clone was seen only a few times. This rearrangement joins TRBV7-8 to TRBJ1-5; D uncertain. Trimming shortened V by 1 base and J by 6 bases, and 19 bases separated the two germline ends. Germline CDR1 is SGHVS and CDR2 is FQNEAQ. The CDR3 length is 17 residues. CDR3 in amino acids: CASSLDDIAPRSQPQHF. The CDR3 DNA is TGTGCCAGCAGCTTAGACGATATTGCACCGCGAAGTCAGCCCCAGCATTTT. Full variable domain (missing parts from reference TRBV7-8 and TRBJ1-5): GAGVSQSPRYKVAKRGQDVALRCDPISGHVSLFWYQQALGQGPEFLTYFQNEAQLDKSGLPSDRFFAERPEGSVSTLKIQRTQQEDSAVYLCASSLDDIAPRSQPQHFGDGTRLSIL.

This sequence joins TRBV9 and TRBJ2-1; the D gene is possibly TRBD1 (5 bases). This CDR3 region has 14 residues. The germline V and J ends were trimmed by 4 bases and 5 bases, with 13 bases remaining between them. The germline V gene encodes CDR1 SGDLS and CDR2 YYNGEE. CDR3 protein: CASSPRGRDNEQFF. DNA of the CDR3: TGTGCCAGCAGCCCAAGAGGCAGGGACAATGAGCAGTTCTTC.

The chain is built from TRBV9 and TRBJ2-3; 12 positions match TRBD2. The CDR3 totals 16 residues. V trimming: 4 bases; J trimming: 6 bases; junction bases outside the gene matches: 9. Germline CDR1 and CDR2: SGDLS and YYNGEE. The CDR3 is CASSSRLAGVSDTQYF. Here the CDR3 DNA reads TGTGCCAGCAGCTCGCGACTAGCGGGAGTTTCGGATACGCAGTATTTT. Together with reference TRBV9 and TRBJ2-3, the CDR3 gives the full variable domain: DSGVTQTPKHLITATGQRVTLRCSPRSGDLSVYWYQQSLDQGLQFLIQYYNGEERAKGNILERFSAQQFPDLHSELNLSSLELGDSALYFCASSSRLAGVSDTQYFGPGTRLTVL.